This T cell receptor beta chain was observed in a study of T cell repertoires in cytomegalovirus infection. The overall study: HLA-C-restricted CMV epitopes, recently identified, and well-studied HLA-B-restricted ones were used by the study. Public TCR beta signatures marked donors with CMV infection and the matching HLA.

This clonotype was seen more than once but under ten times. Its specificity is not known. Study-wide findings and caveats: The ex vivo response showed dominance by HLA-C-restricted CMV-specific TCR beta clonotypes.

TCRdb ran MiXCR on the reads and lists one entry per CDR3 protein. The sample gives about 130,000 distinct CDR3 sequences, around 30% of which show up once; around 50% is in the top ten. Germline CDR1 reads SGHAT; CDR2 reads FQNNGV. The CDR3 contains 12 residues. Trimming stripped 5 bases from V and 6 bases from J, with 11 bases between. The receptor's source is a human donor in good health (CMV status not recorded). Some clones in this sample may be carry-over from other donors' samples. Material: CD8+ T cells from cultured PBMCs, obtained from culture after CMV antigen stimulation. This sequence joins TRBV11-2 and TRBJ2-7, with D perhaps matching TRBD1 or TRBD2 (5 bases each). This CDR3 is CASSPTGGEQYF. For the CDR3, the DNA is TGTGCCAGCAGCCCAACAGGAGGCGAGCAGTACTTC.